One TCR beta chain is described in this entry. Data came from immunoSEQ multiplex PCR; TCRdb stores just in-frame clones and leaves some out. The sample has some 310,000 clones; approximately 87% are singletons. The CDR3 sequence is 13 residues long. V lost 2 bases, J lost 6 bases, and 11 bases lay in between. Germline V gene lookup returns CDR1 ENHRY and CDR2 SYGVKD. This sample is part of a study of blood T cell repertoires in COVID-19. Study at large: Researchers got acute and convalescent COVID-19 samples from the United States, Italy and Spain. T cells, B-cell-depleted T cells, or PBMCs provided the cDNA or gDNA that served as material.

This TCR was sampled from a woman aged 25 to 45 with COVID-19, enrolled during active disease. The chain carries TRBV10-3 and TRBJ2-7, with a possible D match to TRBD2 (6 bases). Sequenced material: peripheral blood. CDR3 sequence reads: CAISERQGGEQYF. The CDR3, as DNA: TGTGCCATCAGTGAGCGGCAGGGAGGCGAGCAGTACTTC.